What follows are 18 T cell receptor beta chains derived from one specimen sequenced in a study of cytomegalovirus exposure and HLA in healthy donors. With 60 Vbeta and 13 Jbeta primers, the PCR was carried out. Using immunoSEQ multiplex PCR, the repertoire was profiled, and TCRdb retains in-frame clones only, with some absent. The sample table includes around 190,000 clones. Sequencing was performed on PBMCs. Receptors were obtained from a woman in her twenties or thirties in good health and CMV-seropositive.

J is TRBJ1-2 and V is TRBV19, with 8 bases aligning to TRBD1. Germline V gene sequence: CDR1 LNHDA, CDR2 SQIVND (reference sequence). This CDR3 comprises 14 residues. V lost 6 bases, J lost 2 bases, and 5 bases stayed unmatched. CDR3 DNA: TGTGCCAGTAGCCCCACAGGGGGAAACTATGGCTACACCTTC. It is translated as CASSPTGGNYGYTF.

The rearrangement uses TRBV7-9 and TRBJ1-3; D gene ambiguous. The CDR3 spans 15 residues. Germline V gene sequence: CDR1 SEHNR, CDR2 FQNEAQ (reference sequence). V was shortened by 2 bases and J by 1 base, with 9 bases between the two germline ends. The CDR3 region is CASSLSPGSGNTIYF. CDR3 coding DNA: TGTGCCAGCAGCTTATCACCCGGTTCTGGAAACACCATATATTTT.

In the case of this clone: The sample contains more than one DNA sequence encoding this CDR3. CDR3: CASSVQETQYF. The CDR3 DNA is TGTGCCAGCAGTGTACAGGAGACCCAGTACTTC. The rearrangement links TRBV2 to TRBJ2-5; D is unresolved. V lost 4 bases and J 5 bases, leaving 5 bases between the germline ends. In germline, CDR1 is SNHLY, CDR2 FYNNEI. This CDR3 is built from 11 residues.

The chain carries TRBV12-5 and TRBJ2-1; possible D gene TRBD2, 6 bases. Between the trimmed V and J ends, which lost 3 bases and 7 bases, there was a span of 16 bases. This CDR3 spans 15 amino acids. CDR1 and CDR2 (germline): LGHNT, FRNRAP. The CDR3 DNA is TGTGCTAGTGGTTTAAGCAGCGGGTCGATTAATGAGCAGTTCTTC. Encoded protein: CASGLSSGSINEQFF.

The chain recombines TRBV18 with TRBJ2-6; no firm D call. In germline, CDR1 is KGHSH, CDR2 LQKENI. Between the trimmed V and J ends, which lost 3 bases and 0 bases, there was a span of 9 bases. CDR3 length: 16 amino acids. For the CDR3, the DNA is TGTGCCAGCTCACCGGCAGGCCCCTCTGGGGCCAACGTCCTGACTTTC. As protein: CASSPAGPSGANVLTF.

CDR3: CASSLRGGPGDTQYF. DNA for the CDR3: TGTGCCAGCAGCCTTAGGGGGGGTCCCGGAGATACGCAGTATTTT. The chain employs TRBV6-4 and TRBJ2-3, with a possible D match to TRBD2 (7 bases). The CDR3 sequence is 15 residues long. Deletions cut 6 bases from V and 5 bases from J, with 18 bases between. CDR1 is MRHNA and CDR2 is SNTAGT in the germline V gene.

The rearrangement links TRBV28 to TRBJ1-2, with TRBD1 identical over 10 bases. Per the germline V gene, CDR1 is MDHEN and CDR2 is SYDVKM. Germline trimming cut 3 bases from V and 6 bases from J; bases unmatched to any gene: 7. The CDR3 runs 15 residues. The CDR3 DNA reads as TGTGCCAGCAGTTTTGGAGGACAGGGGGGTAATGGCTACACCTTC. Its translation is CASSFGGQGGNGYTF.

The chain employs TRBV4-1 and TRBJ2-3, with 8 bases identical to TRBD2. Germline V gene data show CDR1 as MGHRA and CDR2 as YSYEKL. V was clipped by 4 bases and J by 4 bases; unmatched bases: 16. This CDR3 has 18 residues. CDR3 sequence: CASSPLPGGLDFADTQYF. The CDR3 bases are TGCGCCAGCAGCCCCCTCCCGGGGGGACTAGACTTTGCAGATACGCAGTATTTT.

For this clone: The junction departs from the called germline gene at one end, perhaps through a read error. This chain uses TRBV5-1 with TRBJ2-5; D might be TRBD1 (6 bases). Per the germline V gene, CDR1 is SGHRS and CDR2 is YFSETQ. The CDR3 totals 14 residues. CDR3 amino acids: CASSPTGIQEAQYF. In nucleotides, the CDR3 is TGCGCCAGCAGTCCCACAGGGATCCAAGAGGCCCAGTACTTC.

V usage is TRBV6-6 and J usage is TRBJ1-2; D not certain. V shed 7 bases and J shed 1 base, with 7 bases lying between them. CDR3 size: 12 residues. Germline loops: CDR1 MNHNY, CDR2 SVGAGI (reference sequence). The CDR3 DNA follows: TGTGCCAGCACGGGTAGTAACTATGGCTACACCTTC. The encoded protein is CASTGSNYGYTF.

J is TRBJ1-1 and V is TRBV28, with a weak D call TRBD1 (5 bases). The germline V and J ends were trimmed by 6 bases and 9 bases, with 20 bases remaining between them. The CDR3 runs to 14 residues. In germline, CDR1 is MDHEN, CDR2 SYDVKM. The CDR3 protein is CASRRTGTGTKAFF. The CDR3 DNA follows: TGTGCCAGCAGGCGGACCGGGACGGGGACTAAAGCTTTCTTT.

The J gene is TRBJ1-5, the V gene TRBV29-1, with TRBD1 identical over 8 bases. CDR1 is SQVTM, CDR2 ANQGSEA, per germline. The CDR3 consists of 14 residues. J was trimmed by 2 bases and V by 2 bases; bases with no gene match: 2. The CDR3 sequence: CSVETGGGNQPQHF. The DNA for the CDR3 is TGCAGCGTTGAAACAGGGGGAGGCAATCAGCCCCAGCATTTT.

In DNA, the CDR3 is TGCGCCAGCAGCTTGGACCCTAGCGCGGCGTACCAAGAGACCCAGTACTTC. Amino acid sequence: CASSLDPSAAYQETQYF. The chain recombines TRBV5-1 with TRBJ2-5, with a weak D call TRBD2 (6 bases). Germline loops: CDR1 SGHRS, CDR2 YFSETQ. The CDR3 covers 17 residues. Trimming took off 0 bases at V and 0 bases at J, with 15 bases between the two ends.

This chain connects TRBV29-1 to TRBJ2-3; TRBD2 might be the D (6 bases). The CDR3 has 14 amino acids. V dropped 3 bases and J dropped 4 bases, with 14 bases sitting between them. The germline V gene encodes CDR1 SQVTM and CDR2 ANQGSEA. CDR3 sequence reads: CSVESDGSPDTQYF. The CDR3 DNA reads TGCAGCGTTGAGTCAGACGGGAGCCCAGATACGCAGTATTTT.

The chain uses TRBV7-9 and TRBJ2-1; 9 bases map to TRBD2. CDR1 SEHNR and CDR2 FQNEAQ come from the germline V gene (reference sequence). V lost 1 base and J lost 1; bases outside the gene matches: 8. This CDR3 is 18 amino acids long. The CDR3 here is CASSLELSSGGSYNEQFF. As DNA, the CDR3 is TGTGCCAGCAGCTTAGAGCTGAGTAGCGGGGGTTCCTACAATGAGCAGTTCTTC. The variable domain in full, with the rest retrieved from reference TRBV7-9 and TRBJ2-1, is DTGVSQNPRHKITKRGQNVTFRCDPISEHNRLYWYRQTLGQGPEFLTYFQNEAQLEKSRLLSDRFSAERPKGSFSTLEIQRTEQGDSAMYLCASSLELSSGGSYNEQFFGPGTRLTVL.

This chain connects TRBV7-8 to TRBJ2-7; 10 bases agree with TRBD2. The CDR3 is 15 residues long. Trimming cost V 2 bases and J 0 bases; bases outside gene matches: 1. Germline V gives CDR1 SGHVS, CDR2 FQNEAQ. This CDR3 reads CASSLRTSGSYEQYF. Written as DNA, the CDR3 is TGTGCCAGCAGCTTAAGGACTAGCGGCTCCTACGAGCAGTACTTC.

This chain links TRBV10-1 with TRBJ2-1; 8 nucleotides agree with TRBD1. The germline V gene has CDR1 WNHNN and CDR2 SYGVQD (reference sequence). CDR3 length: 15 residues. The V and J ends lost 6 bases and 1 base, in that order; junction bases with no gene match: 5. The CDR3 reads CASSADRESYNEQFF. The CDR3 DNA reads TGCGCCAGCAGCGCGGACAGGGAGTCCTACAATGAGCAGTTCTTC.

The chain uses TRBV27 and TRBJ2-2; 11 positions agree with TRBD2. V dropped 4 bases and J dropped 6; count of bases not matched to a gene: 7. This CDR3 is 16 amino acids long. Per the germline V gene, CDR1 is MNHEY and CDR2 is SMNVEV (reference sequence). The CDR3 DNA sequence: TGTGCCAGCAGTTCGACTAGCGGGATGGCGGCCGGGGAGCTGTTTTTT. As protein: CASSSTSGMAAGELFF.